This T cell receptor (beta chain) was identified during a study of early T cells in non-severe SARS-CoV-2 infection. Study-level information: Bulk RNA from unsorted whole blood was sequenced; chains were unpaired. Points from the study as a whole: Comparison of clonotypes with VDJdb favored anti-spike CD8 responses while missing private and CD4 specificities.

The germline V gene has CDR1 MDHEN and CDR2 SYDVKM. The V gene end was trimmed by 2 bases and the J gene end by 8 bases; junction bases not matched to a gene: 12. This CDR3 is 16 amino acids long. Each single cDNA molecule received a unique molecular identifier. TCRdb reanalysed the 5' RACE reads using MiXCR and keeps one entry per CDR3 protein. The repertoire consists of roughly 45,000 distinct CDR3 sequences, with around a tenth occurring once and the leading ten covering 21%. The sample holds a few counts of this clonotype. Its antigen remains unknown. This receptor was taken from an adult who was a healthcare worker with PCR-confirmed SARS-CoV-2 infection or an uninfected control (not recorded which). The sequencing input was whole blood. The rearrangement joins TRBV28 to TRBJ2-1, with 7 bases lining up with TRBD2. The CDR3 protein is CASSLPPGGSRYEQFF. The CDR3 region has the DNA TGTGCCAGCAGTTTACCCCCGGGCGGGAGTAGGTATGAGCAGTTCTTC.